These T cell receptor beta chains were read from a single sample in a study of glioma-infiltrating T cells. TCRdb re-derived calls from the multiplex PCR reads in MiXCR, one entry per CDR3 protein. The data hold about 400,000 distinct CDR3 sequences, with 41% observed a single time. Sample: glioma tissue, nonneoplastic brain tissue, or PBMCs (not recorded which). The receptors come from a human donor with low-grade glioma or glioblastoma, undergoing nonglioma brain surgery, or in good health (not recorded which). The CDR3 runs from the conserved cysteine through the conserved F or W. The D gene is left open where the match is weak. Clone size is not always given. Where it is, it says once, few, many or a class for expanded clones.

CDR3 protein | CDR3 DNA | J gene | D gene | V gene | clone size
CASSYPPPYNEQFF | TGTGCCAGCAGCTACCCACCCCCGTACAATGAGCAGTTCTTC | TRBJ2-1 | NA | TRBV19 | NA
CAIRSLQGHQPQHF | TGTGCCATCAGGTCCCTTCAGGGGCATCAGCCCCAGCATTTT | TRBJ1-5 | NA | TRBV6-2/TRBV6-3 | once
CSATPGVAYEQYF | TGCAGTGCCACTCCCGGGGTTGCCTACGAGCAGTACTTC | TRBJ2-7 | NA | TRBV20-1 | many
CASAPGTGYEQYF | TGTGCCAGCGCCCCCGGGACAGGTTACGAGCAGTACTTC | TRBJ2-7 | TRBD1 | TRBV25-1 | few
CASSQDRREAFF | TGTGCCAGCAGTCAGGACCGCAGAGAAGCTTTCTTT | TRBJ1-1 | NA | TRBV28 | many
CASSLTGTGDEKLFF | TGTGCCAGCAGCTTAACCGGGACAGGGGACGAAAAACTGTTTTTT | TRBJ1-4 | TRBD1 | TRBV7-9 | few
CASSFWGGADTQYF | TGTGCCAGCAGCTTTTGGGGTGGGGCAGATACGCAGTATTTT | TRBJ2-3 | NA | TRBV7-2 | few
CASRPTNLLGYGYTF | TGTGCCAGCAGACCTACTAACCTTCTAGGGTATGGCTACACCTTC | TRBJ1-2 | NA | TRBV6-1 | once
CASRTGPLGNQPQHF | TGTGCCAGCAGGACCGGGCCCCTCGGCAATCAGCCCCAGCATTTT | TRBJ1-5 | NA | TRBV28 | few
CASSTTLDEQFF | TGTGCCAGCAGTACAACATTGGATGAGCAGTTCTTC | TRBJ2-1 | NA | TRBV6-2/TRBV6-3 | many
CASSLNGDSSYEQYF | TGTGCCAGCAGTTTAAACGGGGACAGCTCCTACGAGCAGTACTTC | TRBJ2-7 | TRBD1 | TRBV28 | many
CATSDSTRDRGRREQFF | TGTGCCACCAGTGATTCAACCCGGGACAGGGGGCGACGTGAGCAGTTCTTC | TRBJ2-1 | TRBD1 | TRBV24-1 | few
CASSQQGTETQYF | TGTGCCAGTAGTCAACAGGGGACCGAGACCCAGTACTTC | TRBJ2-5 | TRBD1 | TRBV27 | NA
CASSHTTGQRDYEQYF | TGCGCCAGCAGCCATACGACGGGACAGCGAGACTACGAGCAGTACTTC | TRBJ2-7 | TRBD1 | TRBV4-1 | once
CSCGAASYNEKFF | TGCAGCTGCGGGGCAGCCTCCTACAATGAGAAGTTCTTC | TRBJ2-1 | NA | TRBV29-1 | NA
CASSKGGQARTQYF | TGTGCCAGCAGCAAAGGGGGGCAGGCCCGGACCCAGTACTTC | TRBJ2-5 | NA | TRBV6-2/TRBV6-3 | NA
CASSQDIQNTEAFF | TGCGCCAGCAGCCAAGATATCCAGAACACTGAAGCTTTCTTT | TRBJ1-1 | NA | TRBV4-3 | many
CASRGQMNTGKLFF | TGTGCCAGCCGGGGACAGATGAACACCGGGAAGCTGTTTTTT | TRBJ2-2 | TRBD1 | TRBV7-9 | NA
CGAEAGGSSYEQYF | TGCGGTGCTGAAGCGGGAGGGAGCTCCTATGAGCAGTACTTC | TRBJ2-7 | TRBD2 | TRBV20-1 | NA
CASKAEGLDYGYTF | TGTGCCAGCAAAGCAGAGGGACTGGACTATGGCTACACCTTC | TRBJ1-2 | NA | TRBV2 | many
CASREGPDEQLF | TGTGCCAGCAGGGAGGGCCCGGACGAGCAGCTCTTC | TRBJ2-1 | NA | TRBV7-2 | NA
CASHRDSLFYGYTF | TGTGCCAGCCACCGGGACAGCCTCTTCTATGGCTACACCTTC | TRBJ1-2 | TRBD1 | TRBV7-2 | many
CSAHSGSCEQYF | TGCAGTGCCCATAGCGGGAGTTGCGAGCAGTACTTT | TRBJ2-7 | TRBD2 | TRBV20-1 | once
CASSLLDRAAGEAFF | TGTGCCAGCAGTTTATTGGACAGGGCGGCAGGTGAAGCTTTCTTT | TRBJ1-1 | TRBD1 | TRBV28 | few
CASSLSWGGKSNQPQHF | TGTGCCAGCAGCTTATCGTGGGGGGGCAAGAGCAATCAGCCCCAGCATTTT | TRBJ1-5 | NA | TRBV7-8 | NA
CASREPGTKAFF | TGTGCCAGCAGGGAGCCCGGCACTAAAGCTTTCTTT | TRBJ1-1 | NA | TRBV28 | NA
CASSWDRLHYEQYF | TGTGCCAGCAGTTGGGACAGACTACACTACGAGCAGTACTTC | TRBJ2-7 | TRBD1 | TRBV27 | many
CSARDWDLYNEQFF | TGCAGTGCTAGAGATTGGGACCTATACAATGAGCAGTTCTTC | TRBJ2-1 | NA | TRBV20-1 | few
CASSDGASRDEQFF | TGTGCCAGCAGTGATGGGGCTAGTCGGGATGAGCAGTTCTTC | TRBJ2-1 | NA | TRBV25-1 | many
CASSFGQLNKPQHF | TGTGCCAGCAGTTTTGGGCAGCTCAATAAGCCCCAGCATTTT | TRBJ1-5 | NA | TRBV28 | NA
CATNQPGLTYEQYF | TGTGCCACCAACCAACCGGGACTTACCTACGAGCAGTACTTC | TRBJ2-7 | NA | TRBV28 | few
CASSQWSQQETQYF | TGTGCCAGCAGTCAATGGTCACAGCAAGAGACCCAGTACTTC | TRBJ2-5 | NA | TRBV28 | NA
CASSLYDSNTEAFF | TGTGCCAGCAGTTTATACGATTCGAACACTGAAGCTTTCTTT | TRBJ1-1 | NA | TRBV27 | many
CASSQGGLAGDLYEQYF | TGCGCCAGCAGCCAAGGGGGACTAGCGGGAGACCTTTACGAGCAGTACTTC | TRBJ2-7 | TRBD2 | TRBV4-1 | NA
CSARGAGAQGGNTEAFF | TGCAGTGCTAGAGGAGCGGGGGCACAGGGGGGGAACACTGAAGCTTTCTTT | TRBJ1-1 | TRBD1 | TRBV20-1 | NA
CASSPGTTGGEKLFF | TGTGCCAGCAGCCCGGGAACCACAGGGGGAGAAAAACTGTTTTTT | TRBJ1-4 | TRBD1 | TRBV7-9 | few
CASSLRAANTEAFF | TGCGCCAGCAGCCTCCGGGCCGCGAACACTGAAGCTTTCTTT | TRBJ1-1 | NA | TRBV4-3 | few
CASSQVEWSNEKLFF | TGCGCCAGCAGCCAAGTTGAGTGGTCTAATGAAAAACTGTTTTTT | TRBJ1-4 | NA | TRBV4-1 | NA
CASRTGLADTDTQYF | TGTGCCAGCAGGACTGGACTAGCGGATACAGATACGCAGTATTTT | TRBJ2-3 | TRBD2 | TRBV6-2/TRBV6-3 | many
CASSFQDREAGYTF | TGTGCCAGCAGTTTCCAAGACAGGGAGGCCGGCTACACCTTC | TRBJ1-2 | TRBD1 | TRBV27 | many
CSVAVLLPGRLFF | TGCAGCGTTGCCGTACTACTGCCCGGCCGTCTGTTTTTT | TRBJ1-4 | NA | TRBV29-1 | NA
CASSEGPDGGTEAFF | TGTGCCAGCAGCGAGGGCCCGGATGGGGGCACTGAAGCTTTCTTT | TRBJ1-1 | NA | TRBV5-4 | NA
CASSLGLSVWAFF | TGTGCCAGCAGCTTGGGTCTCTCCGTATGGGCTTTCTTT | TRBJ1-1 | NA | TRBV5-8 | NA
CASSIVTESYGYTF | TGTGCCAGTAGTATAGTAACAGAGTCCTATGGCTACACCTTC | TRBJ1-2 | NA | TRBV19 | few